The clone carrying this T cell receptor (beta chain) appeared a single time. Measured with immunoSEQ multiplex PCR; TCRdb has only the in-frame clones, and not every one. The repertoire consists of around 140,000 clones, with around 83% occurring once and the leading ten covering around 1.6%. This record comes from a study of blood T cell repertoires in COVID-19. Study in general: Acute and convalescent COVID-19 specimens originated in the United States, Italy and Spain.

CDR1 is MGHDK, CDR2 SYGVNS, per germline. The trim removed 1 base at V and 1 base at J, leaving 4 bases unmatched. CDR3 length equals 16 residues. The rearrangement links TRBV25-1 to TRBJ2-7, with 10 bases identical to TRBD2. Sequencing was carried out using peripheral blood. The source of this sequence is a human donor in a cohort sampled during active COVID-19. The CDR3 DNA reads TGTGCCAGCAGTGAATGGTCTAGCGGGAGATCCTACGAGCAGTACTTC. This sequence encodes CASSEWSSGRSYEQYF.